This T cell receptor (beta chain) stems from a study of blood T cell repertoires in COVID-19. Study information: Sources were T cells, B-cell-depleted T cells, or PBMCs; the material itself was cDNA or gDNA.

This study enrolled people aged roughly 18 to 89 from around 26 US geographic areas. Before being deemed recovered, Cohort 3 donors had two negative PCRs, clearance, or symptom resolution. Generated by immunoSEQ multiplex PCR, the TCRdb table keeps only in-frame clones and is missing some. The profile shows around 280,000 clones, roughly 87% of them singletons. V lost 0 bases to trimming and J lost 7 bases; unmatched junction nucleotides: 9. The CDR3 covers 16 residues. CDR1 is GTSNPN and CDR2 is SVGIG in the germline V gene (reference sequence). The TCR originated in a woman aged 40 to 49 who had recovered from COVID-19. This chain links TRBV30 with TRBJ2-1; TRBD2 matches at 10 bases. The specimen was PBMCs or T cells enriched from blood (not recorded which). CDR3 sequence (DNA): TGTGCCTGGAGTGTACGAGGGGCTAGCGGGAGTAATGAGCAGTTCTTC. It codes for CAWSVRGASGSNEQFF. Full variable domain (remainder filled in from reference TRBV30 and TRBJ2-1): SQTIHQWPATLVQPVGSPLSLECTVEGTSNPNLYWYRQAAGRGLQLLFYSVGIGQISSEVPQNLSASRPQDRQFILSSKKLLLSDSGFYLCAWSVRGASGSNEQFFGPGTRLTVL.